The rows below give T cell receptor beta chains drawn from one sample of a study of blood T cell repertoires in COVID-19. Here immunoSEQ multiplex PCR was the method, and the copy in TCRdb shows in-frame clones only, minus some. The data hold 72,000 or so clones, with approximately 92% observed a single time. The specimen sequenced was peripheral blood. Source of these receptors: a woman older than 75 with acute or convalescent COVID-19. Both conserved end residues are trimmed from each CDR3.

v_call	j_call	cdr3_aa
TRBV29-1	TRBJ2-1	SVVRGTGGFNEQF
TRBV10-3	TRBJ1-3	AISESNLQGREYTIY
TRBV7-2	TRBJ2-2	ASSLGTLAGNTGELF
TRBV23-1	TRBJ1-2	ASSQSVGEVDYGYT
TRBV9	TRBJ2-1	ASSVEAGAGEQF
TRBV11-3	TRBJ1-1	ASSYRGNTEAF
TRBV10-3	TRBJ1-5	ATRGGAGQPQH
TRBV7-9	TRBJ2-1	ASSSRGSGPSGEQF
TRBV9	TRBJ2-1	ASSVASYTRTSGGAHNEQF
TRBV5-1	TRBJ1-6	ASSSGTGNSPLH
TRBV2	TRBJ1-2	ASSEGARNYGYT
TRBV10-3	TRBJ1-5	AISNSYGQGQPQH
TRBV7-2	TRBJ1-3	ASSFKGNTIY
TRBV11-2	TRBJ2-5	ASSRHIQETQY
TRBV10-3	TRBJ2-3	AISGLTSGSTDTQY
TRBV4-3	TRBJ1-2	ASSRQQSRGNYYGYT
TRBV29-1	TRBJ1-2	SVEQGAYGYGYT
TRBV6-6	TRBJ2-2	ASNGGGSGELF
TRBV6-5	TRBJ1-5	ASSYWAPASDQPQH
TRBV18	TRBJ1-2	ASSPRGQGAYGYT
TRBV6-5	TRBJ1-5	ATTRDRGRTQPQH
TRBV4-2	TRBJ2-2	ASSYPPDRGAGTGELF
TRBV7-2	TRBJ1-1	ASSAGQGLSAF
TRBV5-6	TRBJ2-1	ASSLWTGVTYNEQF
TRBV3-1/TRBV3-2	TRBJ1-1	ASSQGVRVRDTEAF
TRBV4-1	TRBJ1-2	ASSQDTRANYGYT
TRBV14	TRBJ2-3	ASSTWDYGTDTQY
TRBV6-6	TRBJ1-5	ASSLRDQPQH
TRBV15	TRBJ2-7	ATSTSIYEQY
TRBV9	TRBJ1-2	ASTGKVSSYGYT
TRBV27	TRBJ1-1	ASSPTEPLNTEAF
TRBV5-4	TRBJ2-1	ASSLTIQGMQF
TRBV10-1	TRBJ2-1	ASSRDPGLAEQF
TRBV5-1	TRBJ1-5	ASSLESGIGNQPQH
TRBV25-1	TRBJ2-7	ASSRLAGGYEQY
TRBV6-5	TRBJ2-7	ASSDFGTGSYEQY